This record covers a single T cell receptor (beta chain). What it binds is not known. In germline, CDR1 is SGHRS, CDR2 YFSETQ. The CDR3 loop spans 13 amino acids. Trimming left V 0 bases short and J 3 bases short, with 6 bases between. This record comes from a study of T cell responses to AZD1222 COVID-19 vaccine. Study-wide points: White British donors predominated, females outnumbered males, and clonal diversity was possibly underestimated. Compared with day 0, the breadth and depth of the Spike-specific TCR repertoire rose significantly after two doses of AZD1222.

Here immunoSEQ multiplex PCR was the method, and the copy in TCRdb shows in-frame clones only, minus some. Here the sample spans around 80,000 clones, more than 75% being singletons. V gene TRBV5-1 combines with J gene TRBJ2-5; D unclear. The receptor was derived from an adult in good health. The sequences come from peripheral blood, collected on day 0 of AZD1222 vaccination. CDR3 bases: TGCGCCAGCAGCTTGGCCAGGAAAGAGACCCAGTACTTC. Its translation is CASSLARKETQYF. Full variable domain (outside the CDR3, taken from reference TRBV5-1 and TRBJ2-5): KAGVTQTPRYLIKTRGQQVTLSCSPISGHRSVSWYQQTPGQGLQFLFEYFSETQRNKGNFPGRFSGRQFSNSRSEMNVSTLELGDSALYLCASSLARKETQYFGPGTRLLVL.